The 32 T cell receptor beta chains in this list originate from one sample, sequenced in a study of blood T cells in healthy people across ages. A sample-barcoded 5' primer and a J-beta primer mix were used in a second PCR of about 7 to 12 cycles. TCRdb processed the 5' RACE reads anew with MiXCR; each CDR3 protein has one entry. The sample records 1.5 million to 2 million distinct CDR3 sequences, 49% being singletons. Specimen: blood. The receptor source for this set is a woman aged 40 to 50 in good health.

This clonotype turned up a few times. The V and J genes are TRBV5-1 and TRBJ2-5, with 12 positions matching TRBD2. CDR3 length: 16 residues. With V trimmed by 4 bases and J by 1 base, 5 bases remained unmatched. In germline, CDR1 is SGHRS, CDR2 YFSETQ. For the CDR3, the DNA is TGCGCCAGCAGCACCGGACTAGCGGGGATCCAAGAGACCCAGTACTTC. Its protein is CASSTGLAGIQETQYF.

The genes are TRBV20-1 and TRBJ2-1, with TRBD1 matching 10 bases. This CDR3 comprises 14 residues. Germline trimming cut 2 bases from V and 9 bases from J; bases unmatched to any gene: 7. Germline assignment: CDR1 DFQATT and CDR2 SNEGSKA (reference sequence). The CDR3: CSARPGQGWGEQFF. For the CDR3, the DNA is TGCAGTGCTAGACCGGGACAGGGGTGGGGTGAGCAGTTCTTC.

This clonotype was counted only a few times. This sequence joins TRBV6-5 and TRBJ2-3, with no clear D. The CDR3 contains 12 residues. Between the trimmed V and J ends, which lost 5 bases and 5 bases, there was a span of 8 bases. Per the germline V gene, CDR1 is MNHEY and CDR2 is SVGAGI. The CDR3 region has the DNA TGTGCCAGCAGTAAACGCGGAGATACGCAGTATTTT. It specifies CASSKRGDTQYF.

The sample holds a few counts of this clonotype. The chain carries TRBV20-1 and TRBJ2-1, with 7 nucleotides matching TRBD2. The germline gives CDR1 DFQATT, CDR2 SNEGSKA (reference sequence). The CDR3 is 16 residues long. V trimming: 0 bases; J trimming: 3 bases; junction bases outside the gene matches: 8. CDR3 DNA: TGCAGTGCTAGAGATGGCACTAGCGAGTTCTACAATGAGCAGTTCTTC. It specifies CSARDGTSEFYNEQFF.

The chain joins TRBV7-2 to TRBJ1-4; TRBD1 agrees at 9 bases. The CDR3 has 14 amino acids. Germline V lookup: CDR1 SGHTA, CDR2 FQGNSA. V lost 5 bases to trimming and J lost 8 bases; unmatched junction nucleotides: 6. CDR3: CASSRTGAGEKLFF. CDR3 nucleotides: TGTGCCAGCAGCCGGACAGGGGCTGGCGAAAAACTGTTTTTT. Supplemented by reference TRBV7-2 and TRBJ1-4, the full variable domain reads GAGVSQSPSNKVTEKGKDVELRCDPISGHTALYWYRQSLGQGLEFLIYFQGNSAPDKSGLPSDRFSAERTGGSVSTLTIQRTQQEDSAVYLCASSRTGAGEKLFFGSGTQLSVL.

CDR3 nucleotides: TGTGCCAGCAGTAGCAGGACAGGGACCTTTTATGGCTACACCTTC. Amino acid sequence: CASSSRTGTFYGYTF. This rearrangement joins TRBV7-2 to TRBJ1-2; 8 bases map to TRBD1. Germline trimming cut 6 bases from V and 5 bases from J; bases unmatched to any gene: 11. The CDR3 extends over 15 amino acids. Germline lookup yields CDR1 SGHTA and CDR2 FQGNSA.

Worth noting for this clonotype: A clone one base away is much larger, so this may be a read error. The V and J genes are TRBV10-3 and TRBJ1-5; D not certain. The CDR3 contains 14 residues. Germline CDR1 and CDR2: ENHRY and SYGVKD. V was pared by 3 bases and J by 0 bases, with 6 bases between. CDR3 sequence (DNA): TGTGCCATCAGTGACGGAGATAGCAATCAGCCCCAGCATTTT. This codes for CAISDGDSNQPQHF.

Turning to this clonotype: An end of the junction differs from the germline gene, which may be a read error. The rearrangement joins TRBV4-3 to TRBJ1-2; perhaps TRBD1 as D (5 bases). Germline V gene sequence: CDR1 LGHNA, CDR2 YSLEER. The CDR3 covers 17 residues. CDR3 amino acids: CASGQDLGRWERGGYTF. In nucleotides, the CDR3 is TGCGCCAGCGGCCAAGATTTGGGGCGCTGGGAACGGGGTGGCTACACCTTC.

This clonotype was seen only a few times. Written as DNA, the CDR3 is TGTGCCAGCAGTTACGAGGACTACACTGAAGCTTTCTTT. It encodes CASSYEDYTEAFF. V gene TRBV6-2 or TRBV6-3 combines with J gene TRBJ1-1; no clear D. The germline V and J ends were trimmed by 2 bases and 3 bases, with 7 bases remaining between them. Germline V gene lookup returns CDR1 MNHEY and CDR2 SVGEGT. CDR3 size: 13 residues.

This chain connects TRBV24-1 to TRBJ2-5; 7 nucleotides match TRBD1. Losses at the gene ends were 3 bases for V and 5 bases for J; bases not matched to a gene: 11. The CDR3 sequence is 16 residues long. Germline V gene data show CDR1 as KGHDR and CDR2 as SFDVKD. The CDR3 DNA follows: TGTGCCACCAGTGATGCAAGACAGGGAGATGGGGAGACCCAGTACTTC. It specifies CATSDARQGDGETQYF.

The rearrangement links TRBV27 to TRBJ2-1; 7 bases are shared with TRBD2. The CDR3 is made up of 14 amino acids. The germline gives CDR1 MNHEY, CDR2 SMNVEV (reference sequence). V lost 2 bases and J lost 11; bases outside the gene matches: 9. The CDR3 region is CASSLNPSGHKQFF. CDR3 coding DNA: TGTGCCAGCAGTTTAAATCCTAGCGGACATAAGCAGTTCTTC.

This chain joins TRBV7-2 and TRBJ2-2, with D maybe TRBD1 (6 bases). The CDR3 is made up of 17 amino acids. The V gene's germline CDR1 is SGHTA and CDR2 FQGNSA. V was cut by 0 bases and J by 3 bases, with 14 bases left in between. DNA of the CDR3: TGTGCCAGCAGCTTAGCATGGCCAGGGGTGGACACCGGGGAGCTGTTTTTT. Encoded protein: CASSLAWPGVDTGELFF.

The rearrangement links TRBV7-2 to TRBJ2-5; the D gene is possibly TRBD2 (6 bases). This CDR3 spans 14 amino acids. Per the germline V gene, CDR1 is SGHTA and CDR2 is FQGNSA. The ends were cut back, 7 bases at V and 2 bases at J, with 14 bases in the middle. The CDR3: CASTEGGRQETQYF. The CDR3, as DNA: TGTGCCAGCACCGAAGGTGGGAGGCAAGAGACCCAGTACTTC.

The chain has TRBV4-2 and TRBJ2-3, with 10 bases aligning to TRBD2. Germline V lookup: CDR1 LGHNA, CDR2 YNFKEQ. CDR3 length equals 17 residues. V shed 0 bases and J 1 base; nucleotides not matched to a gene: 4. The CDR3 reads CASSQDTLAGGTDTQYF. CDR3 in DNA: TGTGCCAGCAGCCAAGATACCCTAGCGGGGGGCACAGATACGCAGTATTTT.

This chain links TRBV20-1 with TRBJ2-3, with 8 bases matching TRBD2. Per the germline V gene, CDR1 is DFQATT and CDR2 is SNEGSKA (reference sequence). The trim removed 3 bases at V and 5 bases at J, leaving 4 bases unmatched. This CDR3 spans 13 amino acids. CDR3 residues: CSASGGARDTQYF. CDR3 coding DNA: TGCAGTGCTAGCGGGGGGGCGAGAGATACGCAGTATTTT.

This clonotype occurred a few times. The chain recombines TRBV5-1 with TRBJ2-5; D tentatively reads TRBD1 or TRBD2 (6 bases each). Germline V gene data show CDR1 as SGHRS and CDR2 as YFSETQ. The V end was cut by 4 bases, the J end by 5 bases, with 18 bases between. This CDR3 is 15 amino acids long. The chain's CDR3 is CASSRGPQFSETQYF. CDR3 sequence (DNA): TGCGCCAGCAGCCGGGGGCCCCAATTCTCTGAGACCCAGTACTTC.

Ten or more counts support this clonotype. This chain connects TRBV29-1 to TRBJ2-5; D assignment may be TRBD1 or TRBD2 (6 bases each). This CDR3 has 13 amino acids. Germline loops: CDR1 SQVTM, CDR2 ANQGSEA. The V and J ends lost 6 bases and 1 base respectively, with 12 bases between them. The DNA for the CDR3 is TGCAGCGTCAACAGGGAGGTCCAAGAGACCCAGTACTTC. Its translation is CSVNREVQETQYF.

The chain is built from TRBV28 and TRBJ2-5; the D is unclear. Trimming cost V 5 bases and J 5 bases, with 15 bases left between them. The V gene's germline CDR1 is MDHEN and CDR2 SYDVKM. This CDR3 has 14 amino acids. The CDR3 loop is CASSHHWGGETQYF. The CDR3 bases are TGTGCCAGCAGTCACCACTGGGGTGGGGAGACCCAGTACTTC.

A few counts support this clonotype. The chain recombines TRBV7-2 with TRBJ2-1; a possible D gene is TRBD2 (6 bases). The CDR3 loop spans 13 amino acids. The V end was cut by 1 base, the J end by 10 bases, with 11 bases between. CDR1 and CDR2 (germline): SGHTA, FQGNSA. The CDR3 loop reads CASSLGRGVEQFF. The CDR3 DNA is TGTGCCAGCAGCTTAGGGCGCGGGGTGGAGCAGTTCTTC.

The chain is built from TRBV5-5 and TRBJ2-3, with D possibly being TRBD1 (6 bases). Germline assignment: CDR1 SGHKS and CDR2 YYEKEE (reference sequence). V lost 1 base and J 2 bases, leaving 26 bases between the germline ends. This CDR3 comprises 20 residues. The CDR3 nucleotides are TGTGCCAGCAGCTTGAGGGCTTTGGCACGACAGGTCTTCGCCACAGATACGCAGTATTTT. Residues: CASSLRALARQVFATDTQYF.

This clonotype came up a few times. The chain couples TRBV20-1 to TRBJ1-5; D is perhaps TRBD1 (6 bases). CDR3 length equals 14 residues. Germline CDR1 is DFQATT and CDR2 is SNEGSKA (reference sequence). The V gene lost 1 base and the J gene lost 4 bases, with 11 bases spanning the gap. Written as DNA, the CDR3 is TGCAGTGCTAGAGCGTTACAGGGAAATCAGCCCCAGCATTTT. Amino acid sequence: CSARALQGNQPQHF.

The chain recombines TRBV18 with TRBJ2-7; 8 positions match TRBD1. The germline V gene has CDR1 KGHSH and CDR2 LQKENI. V trimming: 4 bases; J trimming: 0 bases; junction bases outside the gene matches: 2. The CDR3 consists of 14 residues. CDR3 sequence (DNA): TGTGCCAGCTCACGGGGACAGGACTCCTACGAGCAGTACTTC. This translates into CASSRGQDSYEQYF.

This clonotype appeared once. Compared with germline, one end of the junction differs, possibly owing to a read error. The rearrangement uses TRBV7-2 and TRBJ2-1; 13 nucleotides line up with TRBD2. The CDR3 length is 16 residues. CDR1 and CDR2 (germline): SGHTA, FQGNSA. Written as DNA, the CDR3 is TGTGCCAGCAGCATCCGGACTAGCGGGGGCTACAATGAGCTGTTCTTC. Translation gives CASSIRTSGGYNELFF.

This clonotype was seen a handful of times. At one of its ends the junction is not consistent with the germline gene, which may arise from a read error. V and J are TRBV7-2 and TRBJ1-5; D is ambiguous. In germline, CDR1 is SGHTA, CDR2 FQGNSA. There are 15 residues in the CDR3. CDR3 nucleotide sequence: TGTGCCAGCAGCCCCGGGAGGGCTAGCTATCAGCCCCAGCATTTT. Protein sequence: CASSPGRASYQPQHF.

V is TRBV7-9 and J is TRBJ1-1; 9 nucleotides match TRBD1. The CDR3 runs 17 residues. The trim removed 4 bases at V and 0 bases at J, leaving 9 bases unmatched. CDR1 and CDR2 (germline): SEHNR, FQNEAQ (reference sequence). Written as DNA, the CDR3 is TGTGCCAGCAGCTCCTGGACAGGGGTACTTATGAACACTGAAGCTTTCTTT. Its translation: CASSSWTGVLMNTEAFF.

This chain joins TRBV29-1 and TRBJ2-4; 11 bases agree with TRBD1. This CDR3 has 19 residues. Germline V gene sequence: CDR1 SQVTM, CDR2 ANQGSEA. V was clipped by 3 bases and J by 3 bases; unmatched bases: 16. The chain's CDR3 is CSVELEDRGHLLGKNIQYF. As DNA, the CDR3 is TGCAGCGTTGAGCTGGAGGACAGGGGGCATCTTCTTGGCAAAAACATTCAGTACTTC.

CDR3 protein: CASSSRDSRGDEQFF. The CDR3 DNA sequence: TGTGCCAGCAGCTCACGGGACTCCCGAGGGGATGAGCAGTTCTTC. V is TRBV7-9 and J is TRBJ2-1; possible D gene TRBD2, 6 bases. The germline V gene has CDR1 SEHNR and CDR2 FQNEAQ (reference sequence). This CDR3 is 15 amino acids long. V was pared by 4 bases and J by 8 bases, with 18 bases between.

The chain employs TRBV5-1 and TRBJ1-4; TRBD1 matches 8 bases. Germline V gives CDR1 SGHRS, CDR2 YFSETQ. The CDR3 spans 14 residues. The trim removed 3 bases at V and 5 bases at J, leaving 3 bases unmatched. CDR3 bases: TGCGCCAGCAGCTCCCGGACAGGGAATGAAAAACTGTTTTTT. Amino acid sequence: CASSSRTGNEKLFF.

The gene calls are TRBV5-1 and TRBJ2-1; a possible D gene is TRBD1 (5 bases). V lost 4 bases to trimming and J lost 9 bases, with 17 bases between them. Per germline, CDR1 SGHRS and CDR2 YFSETQ. The CDR3 covers 14 residues. The CDR3 nucleotides read TGCGCCAGCAGCCCCCTAGGGGTTACCCCTGAGCAGTTCTTC. Protein product: CASSPLGVTPEQFF. Looking up the rest from reference TRBV5-1 and TRBJ2-1 gives the full variable domain: KAGVTQTPRYLIKTRGQQVTLSCSPISGHRSVSWYQQTPGQGLQFLFEYFSETQRNKGNFPGRFSGRQFSNSRSEMNVSTLELGDSALYLCASSPLGVTPEQFFGPGTRLTVL.

There are a few counts of this clonotype. The chain employs TRBV4-2 and TRBJ2-5, with D possibly matching TRBD1 (5 bases). CDR3 size: 15 residues. Trimming stripped 1 base from V and 5 bases from J, with 14 bases between. Per the germline V gene, CDR1 is LGHNA and CDR2 is YNFKEQ. The chain's CDR3 is CASSQGSGLEETQYF. DNA of the CDR3: TGTGCCAGCAGCCAAGGGTCAGGGCTAGAGGAGACCCAGTACTTC.

This clonotype was observed a few times. The CDR3 here is CATSRESGGVKLFF. Written as DNA, the CDR3 is TGTGCCACCAGCAGAGAGAGCGGGGGTGTAAAACTGTTTTTT. The chain recombines TRBV15 with TRBJ1-4; tentative D call: TRBD1 (5 bases). Germline-derived CDR1 and CDR2 are LNHNV and YYDKDF (reference sequence). The CDR3 contains 14 residues. The V and J ends lost 0 bases and 10 bases respectively, with 12 bases between them.

The V and J genes are TRBV20-1 and TRBJ1-2; unclear D gene. CDR1 DFQATT and CDR2 SNEGSKA come from the germline V gene (reference sequence). Trimming left V 6 bases short and J 6 bases short, with 23 bases between. The length of the CDR3 is 15 residues. Here the CDR3 DNA reads TGCAGTGCCAAAACGATCCGACCAACCGTGGATGGCTACACCTTC. Translated: CSAKTIRPTVDGYTF.